Listed below are T cell receptor beta chains from one sample, sequenced in a study of cytomegalovirus exposure and HLA in healthy donors. Method: immunoSEQ multiplex PCR; TCRdb's copy keeps in-frame clones and lacks some. The sample holds over 150,000 clones, around 86% seen once. Sequenced: PBMCs. These receptors were collected from a human donor in good health. CDR3s leave out the opening cysteine and the closing phenylalanine or tryptophan.

V: TRBV6-5; J: TRBJ2-7; CDR3: ASRPGQGFTYEQY
V: TRBV19; J: TRBJ1-2; CDR3: ASTDNRGSGSYGYT
V: TRBV10-2; J: TRBJ1-5; CDR3: ASSENRNQPQH
V: TRBV14; J: TRBJ2-1; CDR3: ASSLLAGGNEQF
V: TRBV19; J: TRBJ1-3; CDR3: ASSILGGVNPSSGNTIY
V: TRBV7-2; J: TRBJ2-3; CDR3: ASSRAVSSTDTQY
V: TRBV5-6; J: TRBJ2-7; CDR3: ASSLGMTVTYEQY
V: TRBV15; J: TRBJ2-1; CDR3: ATSREILAGGAGNEQF
V: TRBV4-1; J: TRBJ2-2; CDR3: ASSPGGRGIPWGTGELF
V: TRBV7-6; J: TRBJ1-1; CDR3: ASSLALKGTGVTEAF
V: TRBV19; J: TRBJ1-5; CDR3: ASSIIGQGGNQPQH
V: TRBV2; J: TRBJ1-2; CDR3: ASSESGIGYT
V: TRBV5-1; J: TRBJ2-7; CDR3: ASSLVVAGDYEQY
V: TRBV6-5; J: TRBJ2-1; CDR3: ASSFAGEQF
V: TRBV6-4; J: TRBJ2-5; CDR3: ASSGRQAPQETQY
V: TRBV4-1; J: TRBJ2-7; CDR3: ASSHSGQATYEQY
V: TRBV27; J: TRBJ2-7; CDR3: ASSLTGTGIYEQY
V: TRBV5-1; J: TRBJ1-2; CDR3: ASSSVQGNYGYT
V: TRBV5-1; J: TRBJ2-3; CDR3: ASSLETSGSLPTDTQY
V: TRBV23-1; J: TRBJ1-2; CDR3: ASRKAEALYGYT
V: TRBV7-2; J: TRBJ1-6; CDR3: ASSLGLGGNSPLH
V: TRBV11-2; J: TRBJ2-7; CDR3: ASSPAGTVEDEQY
V: TRBV2; J: TRBJ1-3; CDR3: ASSGLFRNTIY
V: TRBV7-6; J: TRBJ2-5; CDR3: ASTEPGGYTQETQY
V: TRBV18; J: TRBJ1-1; CDR3: ASSLGQGRTEAF
V: TRBV9; J: TRBJ2-1; CDR3: ASSTRLNEQF
V: TRBV27; J: TRBJ2-5; CDR3: ASSGLTGGLETQY
V: TRBV5-1; J: TRBJ1-1; CDR3: ASTRTGVNTEAF
V: TRBV4-3; J: TRBJ2-5; CDR3: ASSQDLGSQETQY
V: TRBV5-6; J: TRBJ2-1; CDR3: ASSPLSGGPYNEQF
V: TRBV10-3; J: TRBJ2-5; CDR3: AISPGQERKETQY
V: TRBV5-6; J: TRBJ2-7; CDR3: ASIRTGGASYEQY
V: TRBV2; J: TRBJ2-7; CDR3: ATHVQGLDEQY
V: TRBV5-1; J: TRBJ1-1; CDR3: ASSFRTDTEAF
V: TRBV4-1; J: TRBJ1-5; CDR3: ASSQQRGIGQPQH
V: TRBV28; J: TRBJ2-5; CDR3: ASSFTPVSGGAVETQY
V: TRBV5-1; J: TRBJ1-2; CDR3: ASSLGTGGIYGYT
V: TRBV9; J: TRBJ1-2; CDR3: ASRDPRGGANYGYT
V: TRBV19; J: TRBJ2-6; CDR3: ASRRGQVGVYSGANVLT
V: TRBV4-1; J: TRBJ2-3; CDR3: ASSQGLAGGHVEY
V: TRBV29-1; J: TRBJ1-1; CDR3: SGITEMNTEAF
V: TRBV9; J: TRBJ1-5; CDR3: ASSHGQGNNQPQH
V: TRBV7-2; J: TRBJ1-2; CDR3: ASSLEDRNYGYT
V: TRBV6-4; J: TRBJ1-1; CDR3: ASDPPETEAF
V: TRBV5-1; J: TRBJ1-5; CDR3: ATELRDIIGNQPQH
V: TRBV4-3; J: TRBJ1-3; CDR3: ASSQDYGGYSGNTIY
V: TRBV29-1; J: TRBJ1-2; CDR3: SKTDNYGYT
V: TRBV4-3; J: TRBJ1-6; CDR3: ASSQDRVNNSPLH
V: TRBV6-5; J: TRBJ2-3; CDR3: ASSYSPGDTQY
V: TRBV28; J: TRBJ1-2; CDR3: ASSFVGNYGYT
V: TRBV15; J: TRBJ2-3; CDR3: ATSAVTVGGPTDTQY